This TCR beta chain came from a study of T cell changes during pregnancy in multiple sclerosis. This CDR3 is built from 13 residues. Trimming removed 5 bases at V and 11 bases at J, with 18 bases between. In germline, CDR1 is SGHVS, CDR2 FNYEAQ. Sequenced by immunoSEQ multiplex PCR; TCRdb stores in-frame clones only, minus some. The sample contains 30,000 to 40,000 clones, roughly 93% of which appear only once. The J gene is TRBJ1-1, the V gene TRBV7-6, with D perhaps matching TRBD1 (5 bases). Sequencing was performed on CD8+ T cells from peripheral blood mononuclear cells, taken in the third trimester of pregnancy. The clonotype comes from a female donor with multiple sclerosis, enrolled in a pregnancy study. The CDR3 DNA is TGTGCCAGCAGCCCCAGGGTTGGCGGAGGGGCTTTCTTT. The encoded protein is CASSPRVGGGAFF.